A selection of T cell receptor beta chains follows, all from one sample in a study of Graves' ophthalmopathy and Graves' hyperthyroidism. TCRdb re-analysed the multiplex PCR reads in MiXCR, keeping a single row per CDR3 protein. The sample holds 400,000 or so distinct CDR3 sequences, 15% to 19% seen once. The sequencing sample was made of peripheral blood. These receptors came from a woman aged 18-29 years with stable Graves' hyperthyroidism. Each CDR3 is given with its conserved first and last residue. D genes are given only for firm matches. Only some rows state a clone size, as once, few, many or a class for expanded clones.

TRBV15	-	-	TRBJ1-5	TGTGCCACCAGCAGGGGCCAAGCCAATCAGCCCCAGCATTTT	CATSRGQANQPQHF
TRBV11-2	-	-	TRBJ2-6	TGTGCCAGCAGCCGGGACTCCTTGACTGGGGCCAACGTCCTGACTTTC	CASSRDSLTGANVLTF
TRBV2	TRBD1	many	TRBJ2-7	TGTGCCAGCAAGGGACAGGGGACAACCTACGAGCAGTACTTC	CASKGQGTTYEQYF
TRBV12-3/TRBV12-4	TRBD1	-	TRBJ2-5	TGTGCCAGCAGTTTAGGACAGGGCGGTGCGGAGACCCAGTACTTC	CASSLGQGGAETQYF
TRBV9	TRBD2	once	TRBJ2-5	TGTGCCAGCAGCGTAGCTCCCAGACTAGCGGGGGGCCAAGATACCCAGTACTTC	CASSVAPRLAGGQDTQYF
TRBV27	-	many	TRBJ1-5	TGTGCCAGCAGTCTAGGGGGATTGACAGATAGCAATCAGCCCCAGCATTTT	CASSLGGLTDSNQPQHF
TRBV6-1	TRBD2	many	TRBJ2-7	TGTGCCAGCGGGGGGACTATCTACGAGCAGTACTTC	CASGGTIYEQYF
TRBV12-5	-	many	TRBJ1-2	TGTGCTAGTGGTTTTGAATTGAGGACAGCGTATGGCTACACCTTC	CASGFELRTAYGYTF
TRBV6-5	TRBD1	-	TRBJ1-6	TGTGCCAGCAGTTTTGAGCCGGGACAGGTGCATTCACCCCTCCACTTT	CASSFEPGQVHSPLHF
TRBV27	-	many	TRBJ1-6	TGTGCCAGCAGTTTTTCATGGAATTCACCCCTCCACTTT	CASSFSWNSPLHF
TRBV20-1	-	many	TRBJ1-5	TGCAGTGCTATCAGGGGCAATCAGCCCCAGCATTTT	CSAIRGNQPQHF
TRBV6-5	-	many	TRBJ1-1	TGTGCCAGCAGTTACGAGGCGAACACTGAAGCTTTCTTT	CASSYEANTEAFF
TRBV12-3/TRBV12-4	TRBD1	many	TRBJ1-2	TGTGCCAGCAGTTTCGGGCAGGGGGCGGGTGGCTACACCTTC	CASSFGQGAGGYTF
TRBV7-2	-	many	TRBJ1-1	TGTGCCAGCAGCGGTAGCGCAAGACGGGTAACTGAAGCTTTCTTT	CASSGSARRVTEAFF
TRBV19	-	-	TRBJ1-6	TGTGCCAGTAGTATGGGGGCCGGGGTCCGACCCCTCCACTTT	CASSMGAGVRPLHF